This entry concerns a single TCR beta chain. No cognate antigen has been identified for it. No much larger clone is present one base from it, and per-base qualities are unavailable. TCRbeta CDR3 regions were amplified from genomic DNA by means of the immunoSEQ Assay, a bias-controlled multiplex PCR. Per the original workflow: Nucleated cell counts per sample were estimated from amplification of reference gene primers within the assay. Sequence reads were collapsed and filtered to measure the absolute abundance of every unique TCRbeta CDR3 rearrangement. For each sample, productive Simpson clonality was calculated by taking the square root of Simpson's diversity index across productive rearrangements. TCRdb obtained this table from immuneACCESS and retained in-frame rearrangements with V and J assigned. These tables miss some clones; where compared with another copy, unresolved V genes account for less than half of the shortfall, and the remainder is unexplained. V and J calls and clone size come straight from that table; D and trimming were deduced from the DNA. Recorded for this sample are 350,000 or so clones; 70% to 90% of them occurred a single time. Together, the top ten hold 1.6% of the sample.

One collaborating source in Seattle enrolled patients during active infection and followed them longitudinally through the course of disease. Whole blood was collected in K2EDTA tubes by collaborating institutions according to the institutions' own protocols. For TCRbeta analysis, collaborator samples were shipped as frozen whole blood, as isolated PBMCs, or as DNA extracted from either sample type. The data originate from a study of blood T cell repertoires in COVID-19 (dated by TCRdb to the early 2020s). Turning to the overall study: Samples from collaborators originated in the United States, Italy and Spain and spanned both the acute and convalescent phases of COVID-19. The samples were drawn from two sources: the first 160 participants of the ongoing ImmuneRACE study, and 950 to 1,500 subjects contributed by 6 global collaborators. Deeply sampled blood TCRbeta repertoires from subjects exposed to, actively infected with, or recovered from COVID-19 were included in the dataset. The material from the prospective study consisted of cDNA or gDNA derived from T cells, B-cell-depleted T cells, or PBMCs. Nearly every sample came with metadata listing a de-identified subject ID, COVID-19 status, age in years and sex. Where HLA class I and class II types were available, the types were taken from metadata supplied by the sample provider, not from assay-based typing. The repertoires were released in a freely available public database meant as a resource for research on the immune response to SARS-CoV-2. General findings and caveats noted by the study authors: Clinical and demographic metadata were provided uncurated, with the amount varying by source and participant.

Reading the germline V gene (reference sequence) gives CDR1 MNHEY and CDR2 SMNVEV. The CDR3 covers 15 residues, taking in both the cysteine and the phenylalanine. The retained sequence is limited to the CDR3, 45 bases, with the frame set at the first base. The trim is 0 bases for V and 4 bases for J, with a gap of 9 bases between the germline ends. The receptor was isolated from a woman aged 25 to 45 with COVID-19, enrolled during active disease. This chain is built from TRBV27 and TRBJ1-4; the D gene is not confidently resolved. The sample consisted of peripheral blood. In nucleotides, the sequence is TGTGCCAGCAGTTTATCCCGTGGACTTAATGAAAAACTGTTTTTT. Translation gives CASSLSRGLNEKLFF.